This passage covers 9 T cell receptor beta chains from one sample sequenced in a study of a mutant IDH1 vaccine in newly diagnosed glioma. Time point: week 5, during vaccination. Vaccination used 300 ug of mutant IDH1 20-mer peptide per dose, with topical imiquimod. Their recognized antigens are unknown. Assay used: immunoSEQ multiplex PCR; TCRdb lists only in-frame clones, some missing. The profile shows about 36,000 clones, about four fifths of them singletons. This sample comprised PBMCs, obtained from a glioma patient whose treatment included an IDH1 peptide vaccine. The receptors come from a man aged 50 or older with glioma.

Note on this clone: A junction end diverges from the germline sequence, so it may reflect a read error. The chain employs TRBV7-7 and TRBJ2-5; 8 nucleotides line up with TRBD1. The CDR3 has 14 residues. Germline V CDR1 and CDR2: SSHAT, FNYEAQ (reference sequence). The CDR3 nucleotides read TGTGCTAGCAGCATTGGGACAGGTCAAGAGACCCAGTACTTC. This sequence encodes CASSIGTGQETQYF.

The chain joins TRBV10-3 to TRBJ2-1; TRBD2 agrees at 8 bases. This CDR3 is 15 amino acids long. Germline values: CDR1 ENHRY, CDR2 SYGVKD. V was clipped by 8 bases and J by 4 bases; unmatched bases: 10. The CDR3 reads CAIAQPGGGYNEQFF. For the CDR3, the DNA is TGTGCCATCGCTCAACCGGGGGGGGGTTACAATGAGCAGTTCTTC.

CDR3 in amino acids: CASRQGNSPLHF. As DNA, the CDR3 is TGTGCCAGCAGACAGGGCAATTCACCCCTCCACTTT. The rearrangement joins TRBV6-4 to TRBJ1-6; the D gene is possibly TRBD1 (6 bases). Germline lookup yields CDR1 MRHNA and CDR2 SNTAGT. This CDR3 contains 12 residues. Trimming removed 6 bases at V and 7 bases at J, with 7 bases between.

The chain links TRBV5-1 to TRBJ2-3; 11 bases are shared with TRBD2. Germline trimming cut 3 bases from V and 0 bases from J; bases unmatched to any gene: 9. CDR3 length: 18 residues. Germline assignment: CDR1 SGHRS and CDR2 YFSETQ. The CDR3 DNA is TGCGCCAGCAGCTATCAGACCGGGACTAGCGGAAGCACAGATACGCAGTATTTT. Translating it yields CASSYQTGTSGSTDTQYF.

The gene calls are TRBV15 and TRBJ2-2, with 9 bases fitting TRBD2. The CDR3 length is 14 residues. V shed 6 bases, J shed 5 bases, and the junction held 4 bases outside the gene matches. The germline CDR1 and CDR2 sequences are LNHNV and YYDKDF (reference sequence). The CDR3 protein is CATRGGGGTGELFF. The CDR3, as DNA: TGTGCCACCAGGGGCGGGGGGGGGACCGGGGAGCTGTTTTTT.

This clone came up a few times. The V call is TRBV28, the J call TRBJ1-4; D is undetermined. The ends were cut back, 4 bases at V and 8 bases at J, with 14 bases in the middle. The CDR3 is 14 residues long. Germline CDR1 MDHEN, CDR2 SYDVKM. In DNA form, the CDR3 reads TGTGCCAGCAGTTCCCCGGCCCGAGGCGAAAAACTGTTTTTT. Protein: CASSSPARGEKLFF.

V usage is TRBV2 and J usage is TRBJ2-5, with D unresolved. V shed 4 bases and J shed 5 bases, with 11 bases lying between them. Germline assignment: CDR1 SNHLY and CDR2 FYNNEI. CDR3 length equals 13 residues. This CDR3 is CASSGTVGETQYF. The CDR3 coding sequence is TGTGCCAGCAGTGGGACGGTAGGGGAGACCCAGTACTTC. The complete variable domain, with remaining parts taken from reference TRBV2 and TRBJ2-5, reads EPEVTQTPSHQVTQMGQEVILRCVPISNHLYFYWYRQILGQKVEFLVSFYNNEISEKSEIFDDQFSVERPDGSNFTLKIRSTKLEDSAMYFCASSGTVGETQYFGPGTRLLVL.

The J gene is TRBJ1-2, the V gene TRBV28; no firm D call. Trimming cost V 6 bases and J 5 bases, with 10 bases left between them. Germline CDR1 is MDHEN and CDR2 is SYDVKM. This CDR3 comprises 12 residues. In DNA form, the CDR3 reads TGTGCCAGCAGGACGAACGCATATGGCTACACCTTC. This codes for CASRTNAYGYTF.

J is TRBJ2-1 and V is TRBV5-1; 12 bases align to TRBD2. The V gene end was trimmed by 7 bases and the J gene end by 4 bases; junction bases not matched to a gene: 3. From germline, CDR1 is SGHRS and CDR2 YFSETQ. There are 14 residues in the CDR3. As DNA, the CDR3 is TGCGCCAGCGGAACTAGCGGGGGGTACAATGAGCAGTTCTTC. It encodes CASGTSGGYNEQFF.